These 13 T cell receptor beta chains came from one sample sequenced in a study of CD8 T cells in ankylosing spondylitis (dated by TCRdb to between 2016 and 2019). Results and caveats for the whole study, not just this receptor: A TCR beta motif made up of fewer than 10 highly homologous amino acid variants appeared to be characteristic of blood from ankylosing spondylitis patients.

The library was made by 5' RACE. The instrument was an Illumina HiSeq 2500. TCRdb reanalyzed the raw reads on its own, using fastp at Q25 for trimming and MiXCR for clone calling, and kept in-frame beta chains. Entries are consolidated by CDR3 protein sequence, retaining the most common genes and DNA. This sample is represented by 350,000 to 450,000 distinct CDR3 sequences; roughly 26% of them were singletons. Approximately 1% of the sample belongs to the ten largest clones. No antigen has been assigned to these receptors. What was sequenced was blood, either unsorted or a sorted T cell fraction (not recorded which). These receptors were obtained from a male donor with ankylosing spondylitis.

The table lists this clonotype with a count of one. The chain carries TRBV19 and TRBJ2-2, with D possibly TRBD1 on 5 matching bases. The CDR3 contains 16 residues. Germline V CDR1 and CDR2: LNHDA, SQIVND (reference sequence). V lost 5 bases and J 5 bases, leaving 18 bases between the germline ends. The CDR3 nucleotides are TGTGCCAGTAGTCCCCACTCACCCCCAGGGACCGGGGAGCTGTTTTTT. Encoded protein: CASSPHSPPGTGELFF.

This rearrangement joins TRBV5-1 to TRBJ2-2, with D unresolved. The CDR3 has 15 residues. The germline CDR1 and CDR2 sequences are SGHRS and YFSETQ. V was pared by 6 bases and J by 2 bases, with 14 bases between. CDR3 DNA sequence: TGCGCCAGCACCCCCGGGCCCCGAAACACCGGGGAGCTGTTTTTT. As protein: CASTPGPRNTGELFF.

This chain uses TRBV20-1 with TRBJ2-2; unclear D gene. Germline V lookup: CDR1 DFQATT, CDR2 SNEGSKA (reference sequence). V lost 0 bases to trimming and J lost 1 base, with 0 bases between them. This CDR3 region has 12 residues. The CDR3 region is CSARENTGELFF. The CDR3 DNA reads TGCAGTGCTAGAGAGAACACCGGGGAGCTGTTTTTT.

The V call is TRBV19, the J call TRBJ2-4, with 7 bases aligning to TRBD1. Germline trimming cut 5 bases from V and 0 bases from J; bases unmatched to any gene: 7. The germline V gene has CDR1 LNHDA and CDR2 SQIVND (reference sequence). The length of the CDR3 is 16 residues. Written as DNA, the CDR3 is TGTGCCAGTAGTCCCAGGACAGGACTAGCCAAAAACATTCAGTACTTC. Its protein product is CASSPRTGLAKNIQYF.

The V call is TRBV5-1, the J call TRBJ1-1, with D possibly being TRBD1 (6 bases). The ends were cut back, 0 bases at V and 0 bases at J, with 15 bases in the middle. The germline gives CDR1 SGHRS, CDR2 YFSETQ. This CDR3 is 17 amino acids long. The CDR3 loop is CASSLDPVTGMNTEAFF. For the CDR3, the DNA is TGCGCCAGCAGCTTGGACCCTGTGACAGGTATGAACACTGAAGCTTTCTTT. The full variable domain, completed using reference TRBV5-1 and TRBJ1-1, is KAGVTQTPRYLIKTRGQQVTLSCSPISGHRSVSWYQQTPGQGLQFLFEYFSETQRNKGNFPGRFSGRQFSNSRSEMNVSTLELGDSALYLCASSLDPVTGMNTEAFFGQGTRLTVV.

J is TRBJ2-1 and V is TRBV30, with a tentative D call TRBD1 (6 bases). Trimming removed 2 bases from V and 0 bases from J, with 11 bases in between. Germline V gene data show CDR1 as GTSNPN and CDR2 as SVGIG (reference sequence). This CDR3 has 15 amino acids. CDR3 DNA sequence: TGTGCCTGGAGTACAGGGTCCAGCTCCTACAATGAGCAGTTCTTC. Protein product: CAWSTGSSSYNEQFF.

This clonotype showed up just a few times. The J gene is TRBJ2-1, the V gene TRBV9, with 7 bases fitting TRBD2. Germline V gene lookup returns CDR1 SGDLS and CDR2 YYNGEE. The CDR3 covers 16 residues. J lost 8 bases, V lost 4 bases, and 15 bases had no gene match. CDR3 sequence: CASSSTRERPFHEQFF. As DNA, the CDR3 is TGTGCCAGCAGCTCAACGCGGGAGAGGCCATTCCATGAGCAGTTCTTC.

This clonotype came up once. This rearrangement joins TRBV9 to TRBJ2-2; D uncertain. V was trimmed by 5 bases and J by 1 base, leaving 9 bases between them. The CDR3 totals 14 residues. CDR1 and CDR2 from the germline V gene are SGDLS and YYNGEE. The CDR3 bases are TGTGCCAGCAGAGCCAGACTGAACACCGGGGAGCTGTTTTTT. Its protein is CASRARLNTGELFF.

CDR3 loop: CASSPHRTENSPLHF. The CDR3 DNA reads as TGTGCCAGCAGCCCCCACCGGACAGAGAATTCACCCCTCCACTTT. The V gene is TRBV9, the J gene TRBJ1-6, with D possibly being TRBD1 (6 bases). The germline gives CDR1 SGDLS, CDR2 YYNGEE. V was pared by 4 bases and J by 7 bases, with 15 bases between. The length of the CDR3 is 15 residues. Full variable domain (remainder filled in from reference TRBV9 and TRBJ1-6): DSGVTQTPKHLITATGQRVTLRCSPRSGDLSVYWYQQSLDQGLQFLIQYYNGEERAKGNILERFSAQQFPDLHSELNLSSLELGDSALYFCASSPHRTENSPLHFGNGTRLTVT.

This clonotype was counted a few times. CDR3 sequence reads: CASSSSPTRGTQYF. Written as DNA, the CDR3 is TGTGCCAGCAGCTCATCTCCAACTAGGGGTACGCAGTATTTT. The chain couples TRBV7-2 to TRBJ2-3, with D perhaps matching TRBD1 or TRBD2 (5 bases each). Germline V gene lookup returns CDR1 SGHTA and CDR2 FQGNSA. Trimming stripped 4 bases from V and 8 bases from J, with 16 bases between. The CDR3 is 14 residues long.

This clonotype was observed a handful of times. The genes are TRBV5-1 and TRBJ1-1; D remains ambiguous. V shed 4 bases and J shed 7 bases, with 14 bases lying between them. The CDR3 loop spans 13 amino acids. The germline V gene encodes CDR1 SGHRS and CDR2 YFSETQ. In DNA form, the CDR3 reads TGCGCCAGCAGCCGACGGAGCCTTGATGAAGCTTTCTTT. It yields the protein CASSRRSLDEAFF.

The chain uses TRBV30 and TRBJ2-5; perhaps TRBD1 as D (5 bases). CDR3 length: 14 residues. V lost 0 bases to trimming and J lost 4 bases, with 12 bases between them. Germline CDR1 reads GTSNPN; CDR2 reads SVGIG (reference sequence). The CDR3 sequence: CAWSVRGQTETQYF. The CDR3 bases are TGTGCCTGGAGTGTACGAGGACAAACAGAGACCCAGTACTTC.

The chain has TRBV12-3 or TRBV12-4 and TRBJ2-5, with D perhaps assigned TRBD1 or TRBD2 (5 bases each). The CDR3 runs to 16 residues. Trimming pared 7 bases from V and 5 bases from J, leaving 23 bases between. CDR3 sequence: CASIFSGTIQSETQYF. DNA for the CDR3: TGTGCCAGCATCTTTTCAGGGACCATTCAAAGCGAGACCCAGTACTTC.